The clone carrying this TCR beta chain has just one count. Antigen: not known. The sample originates from a study of OX40 agonist ivuxolimab in advanced cancers. V lost 7 bases and J 0 bases, leaving 13 bases between the germline ends. The germline V gene encodes CDR1 SNHLY and CDR2 FYNNEI. The CDR3 spans 15 residues. General study findings and limits: The study observed clonal expansion of CD4+ and CD8+ blood T cells by week 6 at 0.1 to 3.0 mg/kg.

Sequencing used immunoSEQ multiplex PCR; TCRdb keeps in-frame clones, though not all of them. The sample has fewer than 80,000 clones; about 91% are singletons. V gene TRBV2 combines with J gene TRBJ1-5; D ambiguous. This specimen was CD4+ or CD8+ T cells sorted from blood, taken in a trial of the OX40 agonist ivuxolimab. The receptor comes from an adult with an advanced solid tumor such as melanoma, head and neck, liver or kidney cancer. The CDR3 sequence is CASTPDGNSNQPQHF. CDR3 nucleotides: TGTGCCAGCACCCCGGACGGCAATAGCAATCAGCCCCAGCATTTT.